The sample holds one count of the clone carrying this T cell receptor (beta chain). Its antigen is not identified. Only in-frame clones appear in the TCRdb table, and some are missing; sequencing was by immunoSEQ multiplex PCR. The table includes 7,000 to 9,500 clones, about 85% detected once. This specimen belongs to a study of lymphopenia after photon versus proton radiotherapy. Whole-study results and caveats: Relative stability marked proton patients; photon patients lost diversity and naive cells.

The CDR3 has 17 amino acids. The germline CDR1 and CDR2 sequences are LGHNA and YSLEER. Trimming stripped 2 bases from V and 1 base from J, with 17 bases between. This chain links TRBV4-3 with TRBJ1-1; perhaps TRBD1 as D (5 bases). The sequence was obtained from a woman in her seventies with pancreatic cancer. The sample here was peripheral blood, taken from a patient treated with photon-based radiotherapy. CDR3 protein: CASSQTFLQVGNTEAFF. The CDR3 DNA is TGCGCCAGCAGCCAAACTTTCCTACAGGTGGGGAACACTGAAGCTTTCTTT.